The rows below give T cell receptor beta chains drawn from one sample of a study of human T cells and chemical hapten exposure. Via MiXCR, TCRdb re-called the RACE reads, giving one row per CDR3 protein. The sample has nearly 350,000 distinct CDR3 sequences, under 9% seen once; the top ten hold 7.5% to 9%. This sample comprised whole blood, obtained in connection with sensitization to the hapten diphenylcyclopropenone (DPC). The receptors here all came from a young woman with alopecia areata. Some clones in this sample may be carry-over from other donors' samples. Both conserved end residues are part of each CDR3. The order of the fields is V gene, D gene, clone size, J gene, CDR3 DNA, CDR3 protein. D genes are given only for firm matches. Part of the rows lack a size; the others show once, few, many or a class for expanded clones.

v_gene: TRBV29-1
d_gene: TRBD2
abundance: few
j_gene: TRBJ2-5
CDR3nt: TGCAGCGTCGAATTAGCGGGGGCTATACAAGAGACCCAGTACTTC
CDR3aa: CSVELAGAIQETQYF

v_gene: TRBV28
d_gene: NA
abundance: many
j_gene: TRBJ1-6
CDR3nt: TGTGCCAGCAGTTTGGAAGGGACACCCCTCCACTTT
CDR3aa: CASSLEGTPLHF

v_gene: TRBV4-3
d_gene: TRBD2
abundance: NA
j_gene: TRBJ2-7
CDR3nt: TGCGCCAGCAGCCAAGATGCTAGCGGCACCTACGAGCAGTACTTC
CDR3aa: CASSQDASGTYEQYF

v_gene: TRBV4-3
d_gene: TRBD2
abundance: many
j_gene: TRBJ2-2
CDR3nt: TGCGCCAGCAGCCAAGAACTAGCGGGCGAAACCGGGGAGCTGTTTTTT
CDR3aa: CASSQELAGETGELFF

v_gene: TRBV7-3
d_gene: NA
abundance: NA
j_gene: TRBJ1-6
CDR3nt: TGTGCCAGCAGCTTATCTATGTCTTCACCCCTCCACTTT
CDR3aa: CASSLSMSSPLHF

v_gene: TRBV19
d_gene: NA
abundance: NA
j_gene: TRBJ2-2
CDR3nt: TGTGCCAGTAGGCGGAGGACCACCGGGGAGCTGTTTTTT
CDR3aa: CASRRRTTGELFF

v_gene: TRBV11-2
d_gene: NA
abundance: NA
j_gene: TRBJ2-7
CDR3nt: TGTGCCAGCAGCTTAATATCAGGGTACCCCTACGAGCAGTACTTC
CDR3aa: CASSLISGYPYEQYF

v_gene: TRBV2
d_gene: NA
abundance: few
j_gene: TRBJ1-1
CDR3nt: TGTGCCAGAATCTCAGGGGACACTGAAGCTTTCTTT
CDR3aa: CARISGDTEAFF

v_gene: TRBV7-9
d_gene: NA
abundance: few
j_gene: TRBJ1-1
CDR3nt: TGTGCCAGCAGCTCCTCAATGCTCCCTGAAGCTTTCTTT
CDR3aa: CASSSSMLPEAFF

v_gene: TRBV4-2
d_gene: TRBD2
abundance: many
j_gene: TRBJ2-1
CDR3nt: TGTGCCAGCAGCCAAGATTTTTCTAGCGGGGTATACTACAATGAGCAGTTCTTC
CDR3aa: CASSQDFSSGVYYNEQFF

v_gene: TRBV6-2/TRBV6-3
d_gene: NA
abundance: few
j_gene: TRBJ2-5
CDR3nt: TGTGCCAGCAGAACCGGGACTTCAATGTCGGAGACCCAGTACTTC
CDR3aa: CASRTGTSMSETQYF

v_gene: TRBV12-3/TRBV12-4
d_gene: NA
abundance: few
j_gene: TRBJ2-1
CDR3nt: TGTGCCAGCAGTTTAATAGTAAGGGGGAATGAGCAGTTCTTC
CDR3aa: CASSLIVRGNEQFF

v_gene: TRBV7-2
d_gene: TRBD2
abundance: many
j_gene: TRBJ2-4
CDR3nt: TGTGCCAGCAGCTTAGAACTAGCGGGGGTAGCCAAAAACATTCAGTACTTC
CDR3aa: CASSLELAGVAKNIQYF

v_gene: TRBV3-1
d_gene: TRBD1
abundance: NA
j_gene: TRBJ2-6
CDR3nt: TGTGCCAGCAGCCCGGGCCGTCAGGGGGTAGGATTTGGGGCCAACGTCCTGACTTTC
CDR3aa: CASSPGRQGVGFGANVLTF

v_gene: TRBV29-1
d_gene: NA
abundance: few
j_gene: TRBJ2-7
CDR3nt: TGCAGCGTTGTGGGCGGCCGGGGAGAGCAGTACTTC
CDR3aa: CSVVGGRGEQYF

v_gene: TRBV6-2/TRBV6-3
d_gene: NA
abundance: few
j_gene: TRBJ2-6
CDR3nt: TGTGCCAGCCTTGGGGTTAGCTTCCTCTCTGGGGCCAACGTCCTGACTTTC
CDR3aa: CASLGVSFLSGANVLTF

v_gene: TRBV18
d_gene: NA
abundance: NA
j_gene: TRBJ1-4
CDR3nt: TGTGCCAGCTCACCTGCCAACCCGGCGGCTAATGAAAAACTGTTTTTT
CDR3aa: CASSPANPAANEKLFF

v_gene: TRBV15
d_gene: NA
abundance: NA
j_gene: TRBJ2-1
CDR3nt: TGTGCCACCAGCAGCAGGGGACCCAATGAGCAGTTCTTC
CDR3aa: CATSSRGPNEQFF

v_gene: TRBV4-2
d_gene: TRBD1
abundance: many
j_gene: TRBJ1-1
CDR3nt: TGTGCCAGCAGCCTTAAGTTCCCAGGGGGAAACACTGAAGCTTTCTTT
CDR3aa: CASSLKFPGGNTEAFF

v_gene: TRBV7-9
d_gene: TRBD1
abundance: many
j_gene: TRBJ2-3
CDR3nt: TGTGCCAGCAGCTTGGACAGGATCACAGATACGCAGTATTTT
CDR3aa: CASSLDRITDTQYF

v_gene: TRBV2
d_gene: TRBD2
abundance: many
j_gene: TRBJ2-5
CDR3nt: TGTGCCAGCAGTCACCCCCGAGCGACCAGAGAGAGCAAGGGACTAGCGACCCAAGAGACCCAGTACTTC
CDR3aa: CASSHPRATRESKGLATQETQYF

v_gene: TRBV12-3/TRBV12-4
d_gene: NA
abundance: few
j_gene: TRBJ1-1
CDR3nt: TGTGCCAGCAGTTTATGGGCAGGGGTAAAGGACACTGAAGCTTTCTTT
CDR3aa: CASSLWAGVKDTEAFF

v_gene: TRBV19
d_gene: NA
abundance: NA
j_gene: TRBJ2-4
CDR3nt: TGTGCCAGTAGCCGCACAGCCATTCAGTACTTC
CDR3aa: CASSRTAIQYF

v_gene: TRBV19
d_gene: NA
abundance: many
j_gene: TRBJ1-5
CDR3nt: TGTGCCAGTAGTATAACGACAGTGGTGGTTCAGCCCCAGCATTTT
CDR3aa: CASSITTVVVQPQHF

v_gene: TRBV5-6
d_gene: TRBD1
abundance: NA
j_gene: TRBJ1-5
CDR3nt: TGTGCCAGCAGCGCGCGGACAGGGGCAGATCAGCCCCAGCATTTT
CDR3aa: CASSARTGADQPQHF

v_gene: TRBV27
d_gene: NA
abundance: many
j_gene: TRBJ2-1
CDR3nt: TGTGCCAGCAGTTTCCTTATACTGGGTGAGCAGTTCTTC
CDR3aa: CASSFLILGEQFF

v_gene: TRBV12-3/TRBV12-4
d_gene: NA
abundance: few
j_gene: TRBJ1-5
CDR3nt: TGTGCCAGCAGTTTAGCGCTGGGACCCTCACAGGGCAGCAATCAGCCCCAGCATTTT
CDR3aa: CASSLALGPSQGSNQPQHF

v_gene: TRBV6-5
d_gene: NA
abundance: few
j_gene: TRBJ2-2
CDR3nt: TGTGCCAGCAGTCCCTGGAGGACCGGGGAGCTGTTTTTT
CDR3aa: CASSPWRTGELFF

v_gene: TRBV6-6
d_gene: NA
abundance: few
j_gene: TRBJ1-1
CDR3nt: TGTGCCAGCATCCAAAGGATGTCAGATAGCACTGAAGCTTTCTTT
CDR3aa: CASIQRMSDSTEAFF

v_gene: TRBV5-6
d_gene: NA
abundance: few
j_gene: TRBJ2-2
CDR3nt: TGTGCCAGCAGCATGGGCGGGGAGCTGTTTTTT
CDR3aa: CASSMGGELFF

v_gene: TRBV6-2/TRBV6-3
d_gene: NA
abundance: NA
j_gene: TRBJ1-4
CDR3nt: TGTGCCAGCAGTTATCCGGTTGAAAAACTGTTTTTT
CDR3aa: CASSYPVEKLFF

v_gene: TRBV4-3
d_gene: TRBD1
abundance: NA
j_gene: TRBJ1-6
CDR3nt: TGCGCCAGCCGCTTCAACAGGGGAAATTCACCCCTCCACTTT
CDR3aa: CASRFNRGNSPLHF

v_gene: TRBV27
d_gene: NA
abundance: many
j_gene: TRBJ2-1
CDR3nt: TGTGCCAGCAGTTTAATAGGGCCGGCGAGCTCCTACAATGAGCAGTTCTTC
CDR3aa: CASSLIGPASSYNEQFF

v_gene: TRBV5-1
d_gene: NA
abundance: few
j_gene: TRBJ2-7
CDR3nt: TGCGCCAGCAGCGTGGGGTCCTCTGCCTACGAGCAGTACTTC
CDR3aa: CASSVGSSAYEQYF

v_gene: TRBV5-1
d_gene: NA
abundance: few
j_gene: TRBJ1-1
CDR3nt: TGCGCCAGCAGCTTGGAAGGGCCCGGGCTTGAAGCTTTCTTT
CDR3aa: CASSLEGPGLEAFF

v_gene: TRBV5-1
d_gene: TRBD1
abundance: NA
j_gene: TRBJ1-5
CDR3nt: TGCGCCAGCAGCTTGTACCATTCAGACAGGGGGAAGGGGAATCAGCCCCAGCATTTT
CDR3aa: CASSLYHSDRGKGNQPQHF

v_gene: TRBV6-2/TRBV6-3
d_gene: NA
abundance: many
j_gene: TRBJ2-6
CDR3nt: TGTGCCAGCAATAGACAGAGCTCTGGGGCCAACGTCCTGACTTTC
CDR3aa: CASNRQSSGANVLTF

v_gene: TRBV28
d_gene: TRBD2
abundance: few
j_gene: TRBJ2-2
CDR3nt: TGTGCCAGCCGACCGTTAGCGGGGGGGTTCACCGGGGAGCTGTTTTTT
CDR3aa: CASRPLAGGFTGELFF

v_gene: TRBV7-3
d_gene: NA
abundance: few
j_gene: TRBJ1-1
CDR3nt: TGTGCCAGCAGCTTAAACTCGGCAGGGGAAGCTTTCTTT
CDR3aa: CASSLNSAGEAFF

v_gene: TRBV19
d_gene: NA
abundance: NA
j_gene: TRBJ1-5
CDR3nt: TGTGCCAGTAGTGTCACCATCAATCAGCCCCAGCATTTT
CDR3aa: CASSVTINQPQHF

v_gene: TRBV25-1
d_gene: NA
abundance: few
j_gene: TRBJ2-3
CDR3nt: TGTGCCAGCAGTGAAATCGTTCCCCGGGCCTGGGGGGTTGATACGCAGTATTTT
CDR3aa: CASSEIVPRAWGVDTQYF

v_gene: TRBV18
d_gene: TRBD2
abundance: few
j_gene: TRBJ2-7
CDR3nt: TGTGCCAGCTCACCACCGGCGGGAGCGAGCGAGCAGTACTTC
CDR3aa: CASSPPAGASEQYF

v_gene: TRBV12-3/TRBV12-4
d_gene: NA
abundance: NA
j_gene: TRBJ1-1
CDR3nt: TGTGCCAGCAGTTTAGAATTTGTGTGGGAACAGGGTATGAACACTGAAGCTTTCTTT
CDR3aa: CASSLEFVWEQGMNTEAFF

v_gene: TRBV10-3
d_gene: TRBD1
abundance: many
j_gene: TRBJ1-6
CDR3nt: TGTGCCATCAGTGAGACCGGGACAGGGGGTTCACCCCTCCACTTT
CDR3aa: CAISETGTGGSPLHF

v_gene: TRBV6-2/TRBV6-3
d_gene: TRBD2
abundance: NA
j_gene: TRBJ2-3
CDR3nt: TGTGCCAGCAGTTACTCGATAGCGGGGCGTTTCACAGATACGCAGTATTTT
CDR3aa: CASSYSIAGRFTDTQYF

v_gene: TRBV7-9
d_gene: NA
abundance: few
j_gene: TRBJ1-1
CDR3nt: TGTGCCAGCAGCCCCCGGGCAGGCACTGAAGCTTTCTTT
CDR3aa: CASSPRAGTEAFF